This T cell receptor beta chain originates from a study of blood T cell repertoires in COVID-19 (dated by TCRdb to the early 2020s). Regarding the study in general: Samples from collaborators originated in the United States, Italy and Spain and spanned both the acute and convalescent phases of COVID-19. Sample metadata almost always included a de-identified subject ID, COVID-19 status, age in years and sex. A freely available public database, intended as a resource for researchers studying the immune response to SARS-CoV-2, is where the repertoires were released. Subjects who had been exposed to COVID-19, were actively infected with it, or had recovered from it provided the deeply sampled blood TCRbeta repertoires that made up the dataset. HLA class I and class II types, where available, came from metadata supplied by the sample provider rather than from assay-based typing. The prospective study material was composed of cDNA or gDNA derived from T cells, B-cell-depleted T cells, or PBMCs. Samples came from the ongoing ImmuneRACE study (first 160 participants) plus 1,254 subjects from 6 global collaborators. What the research found in general, with its limitations: Clinical and demographic metadata were provided uncurated, with the amount varying by source and participant.

Worth noting for this clone: Its target antigen remains unknown. Per-base qualities were not stored, and no clone one base away is much larger.

Trimming takes 3 bases off V and 11 bases off J; junction bases not matched to a gene: 9. The CDR3 goes from the cysteine to the phenylalanine over 15 residues. The retained sequence is limited to the CDR3, 45 bases, with the frame set at the first base. CDR1 is given as SGDLS and CDR2 as YYNGEE, both from the germline V gene. TCRbeta CDR3 regions were amplified from genomic DNA by means of the immunoSEQ Assay, a bias-controlled multiplex PCR. On the study's bioinformatics: The number of nucleated cells in each sample was estimated from the amplification of reference gene primers within the assay. Sequence reads were collapsed and filtered to measure the absolute abundance of every unique TCRbeta CDR3 rearrangement. For each sample, productive Simpson clonality was calculated by taking the square root of Simpson's diversity index across productive rearrangements. TCRdb stores this immuneACCESS table with in-frame sequences only. Part of the clones is absent; in the studies checked, under half of the shortfall reflects unresolved V genes, and no reason is known for the rest. V and J calls and clone size are as listed in that table; D and trimming were resolved from the DNA. The sample table shows 240,000 or so clones, and 80% to 90% are seen once. The ten largest clones represent 0.87% of the sample.

Participants in the prospective study were aged roughly 18 to 100 years, lived in 20 to 30 United States geographic areas, and enrolled through a virtual design. In the prospective study, cohorts were assigned on the basis of participant-reported clinical history obtained from a screening survey and a study questionnaire. A participant counted as exposed if, within 2 weeks of entering the study, that participant had been in contact with someone who had a PCR-confirmed or clinician-diagnosed COVID-19 case. In the prospective study, whole blood, serum and a nasopharyngeal or oropharyngeal swab were collected from each participant by mobile phlebotomists. Prospective study participants could optionally give additional blood draws and questionnaires over a roughly two-month period. Before DNA extraction, prospective study blood samples were shipped either frozen or at room temperature.

The TCR sequence derives from a man aged 50-60 years who had been exposed to COVID-19. The chain joins TRBV9 to TRBJ2-3; 13 bases in between match TRBD2. The sequencing sample was made of PBMCs or T cells enriched from blood (not recorded which). The CDR3 is CASSGTGTSGDRQYF. The sequenced DNA is TGTGCCAGCAGCGGGACCGGGACTAGCGGGGACAGGCAGTATTTT.